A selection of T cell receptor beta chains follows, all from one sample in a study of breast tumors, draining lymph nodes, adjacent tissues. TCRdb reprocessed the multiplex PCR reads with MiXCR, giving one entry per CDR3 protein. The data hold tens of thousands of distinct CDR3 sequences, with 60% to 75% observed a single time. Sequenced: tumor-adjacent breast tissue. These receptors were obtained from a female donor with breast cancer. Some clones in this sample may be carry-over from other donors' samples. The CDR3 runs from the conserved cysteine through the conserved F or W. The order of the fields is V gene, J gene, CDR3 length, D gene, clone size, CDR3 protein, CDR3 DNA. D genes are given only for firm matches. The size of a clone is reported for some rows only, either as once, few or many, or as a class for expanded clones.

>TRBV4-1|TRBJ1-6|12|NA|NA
CASSQVGSPLHF
TGCGCCAGCAGCCAAGTCGGGTCCCCCCTCCACTTT
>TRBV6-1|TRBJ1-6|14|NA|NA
CASMIGGLNSPLHF
TGTGCCAGCATGATCGGTGGTCTTAATTCACCCCTCCACTTT
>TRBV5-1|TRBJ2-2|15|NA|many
CASSLVGQSTGELFF
TGCGCCAGCAGCTTGGTTGGACAGAGCACCGGGGAGCTGTTTTTT
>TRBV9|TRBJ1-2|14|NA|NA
CASSSEGLGYGYTF
TGTGCCAGCAGCTCGGAGGGGCTTGGCTATGGCTACACCTTC
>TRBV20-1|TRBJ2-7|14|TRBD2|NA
CSGLAEPNLYEQYF
TGCAGTGGACTAGCGGAACCTAACTTGTACGAGCAGTACTTC
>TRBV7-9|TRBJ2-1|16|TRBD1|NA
CASSPLPGQGAHEQFF
TGTGCCAGCAGCCCACTCCCGGGACAGGGGGCCCATGAGCAGTTCTTC
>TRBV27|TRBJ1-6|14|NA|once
CASSSQGSDSPLHF
TGTGCCAGCAGTTCGCAGGGTTCGGATTCACCCCTCCACTTT
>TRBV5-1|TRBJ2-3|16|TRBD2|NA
CASSPWTSGGRDTQYF
TGCGCCAGCAGCCCCTGGACTAGCGGGGGCAGGGATACGCAGTATTTT
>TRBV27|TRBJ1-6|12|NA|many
CASSLRNSPLHF
TGTGCCAGCAGTTTACGAAATTCACCCCTCCACTTT
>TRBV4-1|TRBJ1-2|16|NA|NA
CASSHADSPGDYGYTF
TGCGCCAGCAGCCATGCCGACAGTCCTGGAGACTATGGCTACACCTTC
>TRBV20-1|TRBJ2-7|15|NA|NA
CSASGVWGSSYEQYF
TGCAGTGCCTCCGGGGTGTGGGGCAGCTCCTACGAGCAGTACTTC
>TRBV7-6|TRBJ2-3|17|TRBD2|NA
CAGSLDTSGRVPDTQYF
TGTGCCGGCAGCTTAGATACCAGCGGGAGGGTGCCAGATACGCAGTATTTT
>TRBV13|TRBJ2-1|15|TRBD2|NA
CASSLGTSGSSEQFF
TGTGCCAGCAGCCTAGGGACTAGCGGGAGTAGTGAGCAGTTCTTC
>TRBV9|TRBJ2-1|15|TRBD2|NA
CASSAHSGRNNEQFF
TGTGCCAGCAGCGCCCATAGCGGGAGGAACAATGAGCAGTTCTTC
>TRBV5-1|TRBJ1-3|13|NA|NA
CASSHWAGDTIYF
TGCGCCAGCAGCCACTGGGCGGGGGACACCATATATTTT
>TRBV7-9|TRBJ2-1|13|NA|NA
CASSPLGVFEQFF
TGTGCCAGCAGCCCCCTTGGCGTCTTCGAGCAGTTCTTC
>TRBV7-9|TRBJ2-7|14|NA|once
CASSLARPSYEQYF
TGTGCCAGCAGCTTAGCAAGGCCCTCCTACGAGCAGTACTTC
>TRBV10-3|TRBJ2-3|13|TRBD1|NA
CAISVPGGHTQYF
TGTGCCATCAGTGTTCCAGGGGGACATACGCAGTATTTT
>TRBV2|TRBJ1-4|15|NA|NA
CASELLVATNEKLFF
TGTGCCAGCGAGTTGCTAGTTGCAACTAATGAAAAACTGTTTTTT
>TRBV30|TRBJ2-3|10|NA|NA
CAWKADTQYF
TGTGCCTGGAAGGCAGATACGCAGTATTTT
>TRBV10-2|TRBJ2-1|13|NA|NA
CASSVRAYYEQFF
TGCGCCAGCAGTGTTAGGGCCTATTATGAGCAGTTCTTC
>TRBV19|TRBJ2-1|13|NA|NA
CASKKGSYNEQFF
TGTGCCAGTAAGAAAGGGAGTTACAATGAGCAGTTCTTC